A selection of T cell receptor beta chains follows, all from one sample in a study of chemoradiotherapy in HPV16-positive cancers. Generated by immunoSEQ multiplex PCR, the TCRdb table keeps only in-frame clones and is missing some. The repertoire has tens of thousands of clones, roughly 82% of them found once; the top ten carry 5% to 7%. The material sequenced was blood, taken from a patient who underwent chemoradiotherapy. The origin of the receptors is a human donor with HPV-associated anogenital cancer. The CDR3 runs from the conserved cysteine through the conserved F or W. D genes are given only for firm matches.

j_call cdr3_length d_call v_call cdr3_aa cdr3_nt
TRBJ1-3 15 NA TRBV15 CATSRDPRVGNTIYF TGTGCCACCAGCAGAGATCCCCGCGTTGGAAACACCATATATTTT
TRBJ1-4 15 TRBD1 TRBV4-1 CASSQERRQGEKLFF TGCGCCAGCAGCCAAGAAAGGCGACAGGGGGAAAAACTGTTTTTT
TRBJ2-1 14 TRBD2 TRBV19 CASSMGLAYNEQFF TGTGCCAGTAGTATGGGACTAGCCTACAATGAGCAGTTCTTC
TRBJ1-2 15 NA TRBV18 CASSPLPGFNYGYTF TGTGCCAGCTCACCATTGCCTGGATTTAACTATGGCTACACCTTC
TRBJ2-3 13 NA TRBV6-4 CASSDSERGTQYF TGTGCCAGCAGTGACTCGGAGCGCGGGACGCAGTATTTT
TRBJ2-1 17 TRBD2 TRBV4-1 CASSPTSGGAYSNEQFF TGCGCCAGCAGCCCTACTAGCGGGGGGGCCTACTCGAATGAGCAGTTCTTC
TRBJ1-5 15 NA TRBV6-1 CASSETSQNNQPQHF TGTGCCAGCAGTGAAACTAGCCAGAACAATCAGCCCCAGCATTTT
TRBJ2-7 16 TRBD2 TRBV5-1 CASSATSGGPGDGQYF TGCGCCAGCAGCGCGACTAGCGGGGGGCCCGGTGATGGGCAGTACTTC
TRBJ1-1 13 NA TRBV5-6 CASSSTINTEAFF TGTGCCAGCAGCTCGACGATTAACACTGAAGCTTTCTTT
TRBJ1-2 14 TRBD1 TRBV29-1 CSVEVVQGNFGYTF TGCAGCGTTGAAGTGGTACAGGGGAATTTTGGCTACACCTTC
TRBJ2-2 13 NA TRBV5-4 CASSADPTGELFF TGTGCCAGCAGCGCAGATCCCACCGGGGAGCTGTTTTTT
TRBJ1-5 13 NA TRBV6-1 CASRVNSNQPQHF TGTGCCAGCAGGGTTAATAGCAATCAGCCCCAGCATTTT
TRBJ1-1 16 NA TRBV5-6 CASSLNRFGLKDEAFF TGTGCCAGCAGCTTGAACCGGTTTGGGCTTAAGGATGAAGCTTTCTTT
TRBJ2-6 20 NA TRBV30 CAWSVPRAGISRPGANVLTF TGTGCCTGGAGTGTACCCCGGGCAGGAATATCTAGGCCTGGGGCCAACGTCCTGACTTTC